The 16 T cell receptor beta chains reported below all come from one sample, sequenced in a study of blood T cell repertoires in COVID-19. Sequencing used immunoSEQ multiplex PCR; TCRdb keeps in-frame clones, though not all of them. This sample carries 150,000 to 170,000 clones, around 83% of them seen once, and the ten largest clones take 25% to 30%. Sequencing was performed on peripheral blood. These receptors were obtained from a woman in her sixties with acute or convalescent COVID-19.

The genes are TRBV5-8 and TRBJ1-2; possibly TRBD1 for D (5 bases). The CDR3 runs to 12 residues. Germline V lookup: CDR1 SGHTS, CDR2 YDEGEE. Trimming took 2 bases from V and 8 from J, leaving 10 bases between them. The CDR3 loop reads CASSFDQGGYTF. The DNA for the CDR3 is TGTGCCAGCAGCTTTGACCAGGGCGGCTACACCTTC.

This chain joins TRBV18 and TRBJ1-4; D ambiguous. The CDR3 has 19 amino acids. In germline, CDR1 is KGHSH, CDR2 LQKENI. Trimming pared 3 bases from V and 0 bases from J, leaving 20 bases between. The CDR3 nucleotides are TGTGCCAGCTCACCGCAACAGACGTTAGAACTTGCAACTAATGAAAAACTGTTTTTT. Its translation: CASSPQQTLELATNEKLFF.

CDR3 region: CASKVGTGMYNEQFF. Written as DNA, the CDR3 is TGTGCCAGTAAGGTCGGGACAGGGATGTACAATGAGCAGTTCTTC. This chain links TRBV19 with TRBJ2-1; TRBD1 matches at 9 bases. The trim removed 7 bases at V and 4 bases at J, leaving 8 bases unmatched. CDR3 size: 15 residues. Per germline, CDR1 LNHDA and CDR2 SQIVND (reference sequence).

The chain couples TRBV11-2 to TRBJ1-1; D is perhaps TRBD1 (5 bases). Germline CDR1 and CDR2: SGHAT and FQNNGV. The V gene lost 1 base and the J gene lost 3 bases, with 15 bases spanning the gap. CDR3 length: 16 amino acids. CDR3 nucleotide sequence: TGTGCCAGCAGCTTAGTTTGGGGGGGAGGCGACACTGAAGCTTTCTTT. Translation: CASSLVWGGGDTEAFF. Complete variable domain (other parts from reference TRBV11-2 and TRBJ1-1): EAGVAQSPRYKIIEKRQSVAFWCNPISGHATLYWYQQILGQGPKLLIQFQNNGVVDDSQLPKDRFSAERLKGVDSTLKIQPAKLEDSAVYLCASSLVWGGGDTEAFFGQGTRLTVV.

V gene TRBV30 combines with J gene TRBJ1-1, with D perhaps matching TRBD1 (5 bases). The CDR3 spans 13 residues. Germline V CDR1 and CDR2: GTSNPN, SVGIG (reference sequence). V lost 3 bases to trimming and J lost 4 bases, with 12 bases between them. The CDR3 nucleotides are TGTGCCTGGAGATCGCAGGGTGGCACTGAAGCTTTCTTT. This codes for CAWRSQGGTEAFF.

The chain is built from TRBV10-1 and TRBJ2-1; 7 bases match TRBD1. Trimming cost V 4 bases and J 9 bases; bases outside gene matches: 12. The germline CDR1 and CDR2 sequences are WNHNN and SYGVQD (reference sequence). The CDR3 runs to 15 residues. CDR3 in amino acids: CASSGQGPSNPEQFF. CDR3 in DNA: TGCGCCAGCAGTGGACAGGGCCCCTCCAATCCTGAGCAGTTCTTC.

This clone has only a few counts. The chain couples TRBV6-5 to TRBJ2-7, with D unresolved. CDR1 is MNHEY and CDR2 is SVGAGI in the germline V gene. CDR3 length: 13 residues. Trimming left V 6 bases short and J 1 base short, with 10 bases between. The CDR3 bases are TGTGCCAGCAGGTCAGGCCAATCCTACGAGCAGTACTTC. Translation: CASRSGQSYEQYF.

V and J are TRBV7-3 and TRBJ2-2; 8 bases are shared with TRBD1. The CDR3 runs to 19 residues. The germline gives CDR1 SGHTA, CDR2 FQGTGA. Trimming removed 5 bases from V and 4 bases from J; junction bases left unmatched: 18. CDR3 residues: CASSHFPRSDRAGTGELFF. CDR3 coding DNA: TGTGCCAGCAGCCATTTCCCCCGCTCGGACAGGGCTGGCACCGGGGAGCTGTTTTTT. The full variable domain, rest sourced from reference TRBV7-3 and TRBJ2-2, is GAGVSQTPSNKVTEKGKYVELRCDPISGHTALYWYRQSLGQGPEFLIYFQGTGAADDSGLPNDRFFAVRPEGSVSTLKIQRTERGDSAVYLCASSHFPRSDRAGTGELFFGEGSRLTVL.

This chain joins TRBV2 and TRBJ1-6, with a tentative D call TRBD1 (6 bases). CDR1 is SNHLY, CDR2 FYNNEI, per germline. The CDR3 totals 16 residues. The V end lost 8 bases, the J end lost 0 bases, and 14 bases lay between the germline ends. CDR3 DNA sequence: TGTGCCAGCCGGACAATGGACAGCTCCTATAATTCACCCCTCCACTTT. This gives the protein CASRTMDSSYNSPLHF.

The J gene is TRBJ2-3, the V gene TRBV2; TRBD1 aligns across 9 bases. V shed 3 bases, J shed 2 bases, and the junction held 6 bases outside the gene matches. The CDR3 consists of 16 residues. CDR1 and CDR2 from the germline V gene are SNHLY and FYNNEI. This chain's CDR3 is CASSDGTGSFTDTQYF. As DNA, the CDR3 is TGTGCCAGCAGTGATGGGACAGGGAGTTTCACAGATACGCAGTATTTT.

J is TRBJ2-2 and V is TRBV5-1; TRBD1 matches at 7 bases. V was pared by 4 bases and J by 6 bases, with 9 bases of the junction left unmatched. CDR1 and CDR2 (germline): SGHRS, YFSETQ. The length of the CDR3 is 15 residues. CDR3: CASSIIGTEAGELFF. The CDR3 DNA sequence: TGCGCCAGCAGCATAATAGGGACAGAGGCCGGGGAGCTGTTTTTT.

This chain joins TRBV6-6 and TRBJ1-1, with 7 bases identical to TRBD1. Germline loops: CDR1 MNHNY, CDR2 SVGAGI (reference sequence). J lost 11 bases, V lost 8 bases, and 8 bases had no gene match. The CDR3 sequence is 11 residues long. The CDR3 sequence is CASRGTVDAFF. In DNA form, the CDR3 reads TGTGCCAGCCGGGGGACAGTAGACGCTTTCTTT.

The J gene is TRBJ1-1, the V gene TRBV18; the D gene is possibly TRBD1 (5 bases). The CDR3 runs 16 residues. The V gene's germline CDR1 is KGHSH and CDR2 LQKENI. V lost 5 bases and J lost 3, with 19 bases in between. CDR3 DNA: TGTGCCAGCTCATCCGGCTACCAGGGCTTGGACACTGAAGCTTTCTTT. This encodes CASSSGYQGLDTEAFF.

This chain joins TRBV30 and TRBJ1-1; D gene uncertain. The germline V gene has CDR1 GTSNPN and CDR2 SVGIG (reference sequence). Trimming pared 5 bases from V and 11 bases from J, leaving 18 bases between. This CDR3 is built from 12 residues. CDR3 residues: CAWGYGVSWAFF. In DNA form, the CDR3 reads TGTGCCTGGGGGTACGGGGTTTCGTGGGCTTTCTTT. Full variable domain (missing parts from reference TRBV30 and TRBJ1-1): SQTIHQWPATLVQPVGSPLSLECTVEGTSNPNLYWYRQAAGRGLQLLFYSVGIGQISSEVPQNLSASRPQDRQFILSSKKLLLSDSGFYLCAWGYGVSWAFFGQGTRLTVV.

The J gene is TRBJ1-2, the V gene TRBV6-6, with 10 positions matching TRBD1. The CDR3 loop spans 14 amino acids. Germline CDR1 reads MNHNY; CDR2 reads SVGAGI (reference sequence). Germline trimming cut 2 bases from V and 13 bases from J; bases unmatched to any gene: 10. CDR3 DNA: TGTGCCAGCAGTTACACAGGACAGGGGGGGAGTGGCACCTTC. It yields the protein CASSYTGQGGSGTF.

The J gene is TRBJ2-5, the V gene TRBV3-1 (or the pseudogene TRBV3-2); D remains ambiguous. The V gene lost 0 bases and the J gene lost 0 bases, with 8 bases spanning the gap. Germline-derived CDR1 and CDR2 are LGHDT and YNNKEL (reference sequence). The length of the CDR3 is 15 residues. The CDR3: CASSQDVGYQETQYF. As DNA, the CDR3 is TGTGCCAGCAGCCAAGATGTCGGGTACCAAGAGACCCAGTACTTC.